This is a list of T cell receptor beta chains from one sample in a study of blood T cells in healthy people across ages. TCRdb called the 5' RACE reads again in MiXCR, with one record for every CDR3 protein. Of about 650,000 distinct CDR3 sequences listed, around 52% are singletons. The sequenced material came from blood. Receptors originate from a woman of 80 years or more in good health. Both conserved end residues are part of each CDR3. Each record gives: D gene, V gene, J gene, clone size, CDR3 DNA, CDR3 protein. The D gene is left open where the match is weak. Not all rows give a size; the values are once, few, many and, for expanded clones, a class.

>NA|TRBV6-5|TRBJ2-1|NA
TGTGCCACCGCCCTTGCTAGCTCCTACAATGAGCAGTTCTTC
CATALASSYNEQFF
>NA|TRBV7-3|TRBJ2-1|NA
TGTGCCGGCAGCTTAACGTCGGACAGCAATGAGCAGTTCTTC
CAGSLTSDSNEQFF
>NA|TRBV10-3|TRBJ2-2|NA
TGTGCCATCAGTGAGTCTCTTGTCGCGAACACCGGGGAGCTGTTTTTT
CAISESLVANTGELFF
>NA|TRBV27|TRBJ2-3|NA
TGTGCCAGCAGTCCGAAAGCGCAGTATTTT
CASSPKAQYF
>TRBD1|TRBV20-1|TRBJ2-7|many
TGCAGTGCTAGGAACCCGACAGGGAGTAATGAGCAGTACTTC
CSARNPTGSNEQYF
>NA|TRBV28|TRBJ2-5|NA
TGTGCCAGCAGTTTCGGCGACGGGACCCACCAGCAGTACTTC
CASSFGDGTHQQYF
>TRBD2|TRBV10-3|TRBJ2-3|NA
TGTGCCATCAGCGGCCTGCGGACTAGCGGGGGTGGAGATACGCAGTATTTT
CAISGLRTSGGGDTQYF
>NA|TRBV6-2/TRBV6-3|TRBJ1-2|many
TGTGCCAGCAGTTACGATCGTGGCTACACCTTC
CASSYDRGYTF
>NA|TRBV7-2|TRBJ2-7|NA
TGTGCCAGCACCAACCCCGCGCCCTACGAGCAGTACTTC
CASTNPAPYEQYF
>TRBD2|TRBV4-2|TRBJ2-5|NA
TGTGCCAGCAGCCAAGAGAGAGCGGGGGCTGAGCAGTACTTC
CASSQERAGAEQYF
>NA|TRBV18|TRBJ2-7|NA
TGTGCCAGCTCAAAGGATTACGGGCAGACCTACGAGCAGTACTTC
CASSKDYGQTYEQYF
>NA|TRBV5-6|TRBJ2-1|NA
TGTGCCAGCAGCTTGGACGGGAGAGGTTTGCATGAGCAGTTCTTC
CASSLDGRGLHEQFF
>NA|TRBV24-1|TRBJ2-7|few
TGTGCCACCCGGGGCACCGTCAATGAGCAGTACTTC
CATRGTVNEQYF
>NA|TRBV18|TRBJ2-3|few
TGTGCCAGCTCACCTTCGGGACCCTCGGGGAGGTTACCAGATACGCAGTATTTT
CASSPSGPSGRLPDTQYF
>NA|TRBV20-1|TRBJ1-4|NA
TGCAGTGCCCTTCAGGGTTTTAATGAAAAACTGTTTTTT
CSALQGFNEKLFF
>NA|TRBV6-6|TRBJ2-7|many
TGTGCCAGCAGTACCTCTCGGCGGACCCGCTACGAGCAGTACTTC
CASSTSRRTRYEQYF
>NA|TRBV4-3|TRBJ2-1|NA
TGCGCCAGCAGCCAACGTGACAACTATGAGCAGTTCTTC
CASSQRDNYEQFF
>NA|TRBV18|TRBJ1-4|NA
TGTGCCAGCTCACCACGGGCAGAAGGTGAAAAACTGTTTTTT
CASSPRAEGEKLFF
>NA|TRBV19|TRBJ2-1|NA
TGTGCCAGTAGTACGCAGGGCCCCTTCGGGGAGCAGTTCTTC
CASSTQGPFGEQFF
>NA|TRBV30|TRBJ2-2|NA
TGTGCCGACTGGGGGGACACCGGGGAGCTGTTTTTT
CADWGDTGELFF
>NA|TRBV18|TRBJ2-1|many
TGTGCCAGCTCACAAGTCGGGAACAACAATGAGCAGTTCTTC
CASSQVGNNNEQFF
>NA|TRBV25-1|TRBJ2-7|NA
TGTGCCAGCAGTACTTACCTCAGGGGTCTGTGCTCCTTATACGAGCAGTACTTC
CASSTYLRGLCSLYEQYF
>TRBD2|TRBV5-1|TRBJ2-3|many
TGCGCCAGCAGCCCCCCGATGACTAGCGGGACTGCGGGAGATACGCAGTATTTT
CASSPPMTSGTAGDTQYF
>TRBD2|TRBV10-3|TRBJ2-5|NA
TGTGCCAGCGGACTAGCGCCTAAAGAGACCCAGTACTTC
CASGLAPKETQYF
>TRBD1|TRBV5-1|TRBJ1-1|NA
TGCGCCAGCAGCTGGGGACAGGGGGCGGGTGAAGCTTTCTTT
CASSWGQGAGEAFF
>NA|TRBV5-1|TRBJ1-1|NA
TGCGCCAGCAGCACCGCGGGACAAACGGGCACTGAAGCTTTCTTT
CASSTAGQTGTEAFF
>TRBD2|TRBV27|TRBJ2-3|NA
TGTGCCAGCAGTTTAGGACTAGCTGTAGATACGCAGTATTTT
CASSLGLAVDTQYF
>NA|TRBV13|TRBJ2-1|once
TGTGCCAGCAGCCCCCGGACTAACAATGAGCAGTTCTTC
CASSPRTNNEQFF
>NA|TRBV5-1|TRBJ2-5|NA
TGCGCCAGCCGCCAGTCTCCGTTTGGGGGGGAGACCCAGTACTTC
CASRQSPFGGETQYF
>NA|TRBV13|TRBJ2-7|once
TGTGCCAGCAGATGGGAAAGGATGTCTTCCTACGAGCAGTACTTC
CASRWERMSSYEQYF
>NA|TRBV27|TRBJ1-2|once
TGTGCCAGCAGTTTACAGCCACAGGGTAATGGCTACACCTTC
CASSLQPQGNGYTF
>TRBD1|TRBV29-1|TRBJ2-4|NA
TGCAGCGTCGCCGGGACAGGGGGCTCGGCCAAAAACATTCAGTACTTC
CSVAGTGGSAKNIQYF
>TRBD2|TRBV29-1|TRBJ2-3|NA
TGCAGCGTTACCGGACTAGCGGGAGGAGGGGATACGCAGTATTTT
CSVTGLAGGGDTQYF
>NA|TRBV20-1|TRBJ2-1|NA
TGCAGTGCTAGAGTCGGGCAGGGAGATAATGAGCAGTTCTTC
CSARVGQGDNEQFF
>NA|TRBV20-1|TRBJ2-5|many
TGCAGTGCTAGTCTACCCGAGAAGACCCAGTACTTC
CSASLPEKTQYF
>NA|TRBV27|TRBJ1-2|NA
TGTGCCAGCAGCTCCGCGGGGGGGGCCCGTGGCTACACCTTC
CASSSAGGARGYTF
>NA|TRBV7-9|TRBJ2-7|NA
TGTGCCAGCAGCTTAGCCCAGGGGTTCTCCTACGAGCAGTACTTC
CASSLAQGFSYEQYF
>TRBD1|TRBV28|TRBJ1-4|NA
TGTGCCAGCAGGCACGGGACAGCAAATGAAAAACTGTTTTTT
CASRHGTANEKLFF
>TRBD1|TRBV5-1|TRBJ2-1|many
TGCGCCAGCAGCCCGGACAGGGGTTATTTCAGTGAGCAGTTCTTC
CASSPDRGYFSEQFF
>NA|TRBV7-2|TRBJ1-6|many
TGTGCCAGCAGTCCCGGGACAAAAAGGGGAACCTTTAATTCACCCCTCCACTTT
CASSPGTKRGTFNSPLHF
>NA|TRBV29-1|TRBJ2-1|NA
TGCAGCGTTGGATCGGGTCTCAGGGCTTACAATGAGCAGTTCTTC
CSVGSGLRAYNEQFF
>TRBD2|TRBV5-1|TRBJ2-1|many
TGCGCCAGCAGCTTGGGCGGGAGCAGAATAAATGAGCAGTTCTTC
CASSLGGSRINEQFF